The 6 T cell receptor beta chains below all came from one sample that was sequenced in a study of cytomegalovirus exposure and HLA in healthy donors (dated by TCRdb to 2017 to 2019). Receptor amplification or capture employed the immunoSEQ multiplex PCR assay. For the multiplex PCR, a mixture combining 60 forward primers for TCR Vbeta segments and 13 reverse primers for TCR Jbeta segments was used. TCRdb took this table from immuneACCESS and kept in-frame rearrangements with V and J called. Such tables lack part of the clones; where checked against another copy, unresolved V genes explain under half of the gap, and the rest is unexplained. Within this sample are 65,000 to 95,000 clones, with roughly four fifths of them counted one time only. The ten largest clones capture about an eighth of the sample. The specimen sequenced was PBMCs. These receptors were obtained from a human donor in good health.

This chain joins TRBV7-2 and TRBJ1-3, with 7 bases lining up with TRBD1. Germline V gene lookup returns CDR1 SGHTA and CDR2 FQGNSA. The J segment lost 3 bases and the V segment lost 1 base, leaving 6 bases of the junction unmatched. The CDR3 consists of 16 residues. The CDR3 DNA sequence: TGTGCCAGCAGCTTAGGGCAGGGGGATTTTGGAAACACCATATATTTT. Its translation is CASSLGQGDFGNTIYF.

The CDR3 is CSVEEVPSGGWGTDTQYF. Here the CDR3 DNA reads TGCAGCGTTGAAGAGGTCCCTAGCGGGGGGTGGGGTACAGATACGCAGTATTTT. V usage is TRBV29-1 and J usage is TRBJ2-3; 11 positions match TRBD2. There are 18 residues in the CDR3. The J segment lost 3 bases and the V segment lost 0 bases, leaving 11 bases of the junction unmatched. Germline V CDR1 and CDR2: SQVTM, ANQGSEA.

The chain combines TRBV11-2 with TRBJ1-1, with D hard to call. V was trimmed by 1 base and J by 0 bases, leaving 6 bases between them. Germline assignment: CDR1 SGHAT and CDR2 FQNNGV. This CDR3 spans 14 amino acids. CDR3 DNA: TGTGCCAGCAGCTTAGTCACACTGAACACTGAAGCTTTCTTT. Its translation: CASSLVTLNTEAFF.

The chain couples TRBV29-1 to TRBJ2-3, with D possibly TRBD2 on 7 matching bases. CDR1 is SQVTM, CDR2 ANQGSEA, per germline. Trimming stripped 2 bases from V and 7 bases from J, with 16 bases between. The CDR3 contains 14 residues. CDR3 nucleotides: TGCAGCGTTGAAATAGGGGGGGCCATGAATACGCAGTATTTT. It codes for CSVEIGGAMNTQYF.

V usage is TRBV7-8 and J usage is TRBJ2-7; 9 positions match TRBD1. J gave up 6 bases and V 6 bases, and 9 bases lay outside the gene matches. This CDR3 region has 14 residues. Per germline, CDR1 SGHVS and CDR2 FQNEAQ. The CDR3 region is CASRGTGHPSEQYF. The CDR3 bases are TGTGCCAGCAGGGGGACAGGGCACCCCTCCGAGCAGTACTTC.

This sequence joins TRBV7-2 and TRBJ2-7, with 13 bases that match TRBD2. This CDR3 spans 16 amino acids. The germline V gene encodes CDR1 SGHTA and CDR2 FQGNSA. Trimming at V came to 6 bases and at J to 4 bases, leaving 9 bases not matched to a gene. CDR3 protein: CASSRTSGGAGYEQYF. CDR3 in DNA: TGTGCCAGCAGTCGTACTAGCGGGGGGGCCGGATACGAGCAGTACTTC.